The next 9 T cell receptor beta chains were all read from a single sample in a study of blood T cell repertoires in COVID-19. Produced via immunoSEQ multiplex PCR; TCRdb's table is partial and in-frame only. This table has some 200,000 clones, roughly 84% appearing once. Material: peripheral blood. All receptors come from a woman over 75 with acute or convalescent COVID-19.

V and J are TRBV6-2 or TRBV6-3 and TRBJ1-5; 9 nucleotides match TRBD1. V was pared by 0 bases and J by 1 base, with 10 bases of the junction left unmatched. The germline gives CDR1 MNHEY, CDR2 SVGEGT. This CDR3 contains 19 residues. The CDR3 sequence: CASSYSRDRDLPSNQPQHF. The CDR3 DNA reads as TGTGCCAGCAGTTACTCACGGGACAGGGACCTTCCGAGCAATCAGCCCCAGCATTTT.

This rearrangement joins TRBV4-3 to TRBJ1-3; TRBD1 is a possible D gene (5 bases). CDR3 size: 15 residues. From germline, CDR1 is LGHNA and CDR2 YSLEER. Trimming removed 0 bases at V and 1 base at J, with 7 bases between. In DNA, the CDR3 is TGCGCCAGCAGCCAAGATACAGGATCTGGAAACACCATATATTTT. It encodes CASSQDTGSGNTIYF.

This rearrangement joins TRBV7-6 to TRBJ2-2; 9 nucleotides line up with TRBD1. Germline assignment: CDR1 SGHVS and CDR2 FNYEAQ. There are 16 residues in the CDR3. V shed 7 bases, J shed 9 bases, and the junction held 15 bases outside the gene matches. Written as DNA, the CDR3 is TGTGCCAGCACCCTAGGGCCTAGAGGGACAGGGAGGGAGCTGTTTTTT. Amino acid sequence: CASTLGPRGTGRELFF.

The chain couples TRBV14 to TRBJ2-5; no definite D call. The CDR3 loop spans 13 amino acids. Trimming pared 5 bases from V and 3 bases from J, leaving 10 bases between. Germline lookup yields CDR1 SGHDN and CDR2 FVKESK. The CDR3, as DNA: TGTGCCAGCAGCAGGTCCACAGAAGAGACCCAGTACTTC. Translation: CASSRSTEETQYF.

This clone was counted between two and nine times. The V and J genes are TRBV19 and TRBJ1-5; TRBD1 matches at 11 bases. Germline V gene lookup returns CDR1 LNHDA and CDR2 SQIVND (reference sequence). V was pared by 3 bases and J by 7 bases, with 5 bases of the junction left unmatched. This CDR3 contains 15 residues. The CDR3 loop is CASSIPGQGGQPQHF. In DNA form, the CDR3 reads TGTGCCAGTAGTATTCCGGGACAGGGGGGACAGCCCCAGCATTTT.

This chain joins TRBV15 and TRBJ2-3, with 14 positions matching TRBD2. The CDR3 totals 17 residues. Trimming took 1 base from V and 5 from J; bases not matched to a gene: 5. The germline gives CDR1 LNHNV, CDR2 YYDKDF (reference sequence). The CDR3: CATSRARTSGRIDTQYF. CDR3 sequence (DNA): TGTGCCACCAGCAGAGCACGGACTAGCGGGAGGATAGATACGCAGTATTTT.

This clone came up a few times. The chain combines TRBV24-1 with TRBJ2-3; no reliable D call. CDR3 length equals 13 residues. The V gene lost 5 bases and the J gene lost 1 base, with 6 bases spanning the gap. Germline V CDR1 and CDR2: KGHDR, SFDVKD. CDR3 loop: CATSAAGTDTQYF. CDR3 coding DNA: TGTGCCACCAGTGCCGCAGGCACAGATACGCAGTATTTT.

About this clone: The identical CDR3 is also encoded by other nucleotide sequences in the sample. V usage is TRBV2 and J usage is TRBJ2-5; 11 bases agree with TRBD2. CDR3 length equals 15 residues. The V gene end was trimmed by 4 bases and the J gene end by 2 bases; junction bases not matched to a gene: 3. Germline CDR1 is SNHLY and CDR2 is FYNNEI. The DNA for the CDR3 is TGTGCCAGCAGTGGCCTAGCGGGGGGTCAAGAGACCCAGTACTTC. This translates into CASSGLAGGQETQYF.

The V and J genes are TRBV7-6 and TRBJ2-7, with 12 bases identical to TRBD2. Germline-derived CDR1 and CDR2 are SGHVS and FNYEAQ. CDR3 length: 19 amino acids. The J segment lost 1 base and the V segment lost 1 base, leaving 11 bases of the junction unmatched. The CDR3 reads CASSLESLGLAGGSYEQYF. The DNA for the CDR3 is TGTGCCAGCAGCTTAGAATCTCTGGGACTAGCGGGTGGGTCCTACGAGCAGTACTTC.